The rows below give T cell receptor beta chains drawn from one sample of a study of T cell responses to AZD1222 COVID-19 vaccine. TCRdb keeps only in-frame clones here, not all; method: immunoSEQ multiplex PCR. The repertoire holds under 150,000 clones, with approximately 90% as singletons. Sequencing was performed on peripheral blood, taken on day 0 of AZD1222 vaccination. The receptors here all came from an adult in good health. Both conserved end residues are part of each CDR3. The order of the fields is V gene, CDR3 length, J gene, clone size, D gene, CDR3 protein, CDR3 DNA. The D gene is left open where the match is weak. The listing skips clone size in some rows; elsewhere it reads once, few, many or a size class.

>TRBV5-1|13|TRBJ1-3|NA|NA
CASRNTPGNTIYF
TGCGCCAGCAGAAACACGCCTGGAAACACCATATATTTT
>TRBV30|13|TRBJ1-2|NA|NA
CAWSVGGGYGYTF
TGTGCCTGGAGTGTGGGGGGTGGCTATGGCTACACCTTC
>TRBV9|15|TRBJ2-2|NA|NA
CASSTSQLGTGELFF
TGTGCCAGCAGCACCTCACAGCTCGGGACCGGGGAGCTGTTTTTT
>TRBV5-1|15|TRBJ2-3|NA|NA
CVSSLDGTSTDTQYF
TGCGTCAGCTCTCTTGACGGGACTAGCACAGATACGCAGTATTTT
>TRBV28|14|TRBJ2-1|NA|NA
CASSLRTTYNEQFF
TGTGCCAGCAGTTTAAGGACAACCTACAATGAGCAGTTCTTC
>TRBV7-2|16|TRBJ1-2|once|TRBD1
CASSSPGQTTNYGYTF
TGTGCCAGCAGCTCACCGGGACAGACTACTAACTATGGCTACACCTTC
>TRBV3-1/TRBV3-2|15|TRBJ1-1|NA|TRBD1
CASSQWGQLNTEAFF
TGTGCCAGCAGCCAATGGGGACAGTTGAACACTGAAGCTTTCTTT
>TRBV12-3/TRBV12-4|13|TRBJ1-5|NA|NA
CASSGGGNQPQHF
TGTGCCAGCAGTGGGGGTGGAAATCAGCCCCAGCATTTT
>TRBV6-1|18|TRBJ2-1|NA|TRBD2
CASSVGFGSLAIYNEQFF
TGTGCCAGCAGTGTCGGATTCGGTTCACTAGCGATATACAATGAGCAGTTCTTC
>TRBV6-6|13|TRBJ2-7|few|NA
CASSYSPLAPQYF
TGTGCCAGCAGTTACTCCCCTTTAGCGCCGCAGTACTTC
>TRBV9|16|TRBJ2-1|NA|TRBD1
CASSTTGKGSYNEQFF
TGTGCCAGCAGCACGACAGGGAAAGGTTCCTACAATGAGCAGTTCTTC
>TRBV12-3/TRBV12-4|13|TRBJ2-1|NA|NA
CASSLYGGAEQFF
TGTGCCAGCAGCCTTTATGGGGGGGCTGAGCAGTTCTTC
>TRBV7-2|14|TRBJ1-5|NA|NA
CASSLWGRDQPQHF
TGTGCCAGCAGCTTATGGGGCAGGGATCAGCCCCAGCATTTT
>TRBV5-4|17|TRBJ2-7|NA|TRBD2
CASSLLPRAGGSHEQYF
TGTGCCAGCAGCCTACTCCCGCGAGCGGGAGGGTCCCACGAGCAGTACTTC
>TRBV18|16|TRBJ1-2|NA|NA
CASSPQGSSFDYGYTF
TGTGCCAGCTCACCACAAGGGAGCTCTTTCGACTATGGCTACACCTTC
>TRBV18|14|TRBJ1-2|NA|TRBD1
CASSPRTGGYGYTF
TGTGCCAGCTCACCCCGGACAGGGGGTTATGGCTACACCTTC
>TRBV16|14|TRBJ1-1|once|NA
CASSPSGADTEAFF
TGTGCCAGCAGCCCCTCCGGGGCTGACACTGAAGCTTTCTTT
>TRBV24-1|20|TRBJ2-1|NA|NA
CATSDTYRWGKQTTYNEQFF
TGTGCCACCAGTGATACCTATCGGTGGGGGAAACAGACAACCTACAATGAGCAGTTCTTC
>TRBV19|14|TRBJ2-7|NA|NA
CASSSQRQNYEQYF
TGTGCCAGTAGCTCGCAGAGACAAAACTACGAGCAGTACTTC
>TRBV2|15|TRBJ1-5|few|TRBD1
CASSVNRGLNQPQHF
TGTGCCAGCAGCGTAAACAGGGGCCTAAATCAGCCCCAGCATTTT
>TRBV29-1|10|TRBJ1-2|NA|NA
CSATDGGYTF
TGCAGCGCTACAGACGGTGGCTACACCTTC
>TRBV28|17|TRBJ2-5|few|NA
CASSLREGRGKQETQYF
TGTGCCAGCAGTTTAAGAGAGGGGCGGGGAAAGCAAGAGACCCAGTACTTC
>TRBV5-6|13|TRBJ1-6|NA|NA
CASSHGVDSPLHF
TGTGCCAGCAGCCACGGGGTGGATTCACCCCTCCACTTT
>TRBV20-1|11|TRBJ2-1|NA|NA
CSASPREEQFF
TGCAGTGCTTCCCCCCGGGAGGAGCAGTTCTTC
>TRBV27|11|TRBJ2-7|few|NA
CASGGGYEQYF
TGTGCCAGCGGTGGCGGCTACGAGCAGTACTTC
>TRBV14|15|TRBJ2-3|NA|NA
CASSLALGGTDTQYF
TGTGCCAGCAGCCTAGCCCTAGGGGGCACAGATACGCAGTATTTT
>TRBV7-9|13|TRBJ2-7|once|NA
CASSPAGNHEQYF
TGTGCCAGCAGCCCCGCGGGGAACCACGAGCAGTACTTC
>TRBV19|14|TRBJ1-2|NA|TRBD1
CAKIRAGGDYGYTF
TGTGCCAAAATTCGTGCAGGGGGGGACTATGGCTACACCTTC
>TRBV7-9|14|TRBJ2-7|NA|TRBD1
CASSPGTGDYEQYF
TGTGCCAGCAGCCCAGGGACAGGGGACTACGAGCAGTACTTC
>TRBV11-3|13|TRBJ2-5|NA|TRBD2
CASSLVSGETQYF
TGTGCCAGCAGCTTGGTTAGCGGGGAGACCCAGTACTTC
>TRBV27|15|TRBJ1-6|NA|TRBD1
CASSSTGGDYSPLHF
TGTGCCAGCAGTTCGACAGGGGGCGATTACTCACCCCTCCACTTT
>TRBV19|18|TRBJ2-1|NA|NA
CASSIDLGGFSSYNEQFF
TGTGCCAGTAGTATAGATTTAGGCGGATTTAGCTCCTACAATGAGCAGTTCTTC
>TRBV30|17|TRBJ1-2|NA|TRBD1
CAWDIQWAGQGRNGYTF
TGTGCCTGGGATATCCAGTGGGCGGGACAGGGTAGAAATGGCTACACCTTC
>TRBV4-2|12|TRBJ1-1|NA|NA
CASSQDRLSAFF
TGTGCCAGCAGCCAAGATAGATTATCAGCTTTCTTT
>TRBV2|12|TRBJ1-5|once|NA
CASSEGNQPQHF
TGTGCCAGCAGTGAGGGGAATCAGCCCCAGCATTTT